This TCR beta chain was sequenced for a study of T cells expressing NK-cell markers (dated by TCRdb to about 2020). About the investigation overall: TCR beta-chain repertoires were profiled in sorted CD3+CD56+NKG2C+, CD3+CD56+NKG2C- and CD3+CD56-NKG2C+ T-cell subsets from several donors. Of the eight sequenced donors, seven were found to be HCMV-seropositive and one was found to be HCMV-seronegative. Randomly selected healthy volunteers, three men and five women, were used as the eight sequenced donors. Libraries were sequenced as 2 x 150 bp reads on Illumina HiSeq 2000/2500, MiSeq or NextSeq.

About this clonotype: What this receptor recognizes is not known.

A commercial ELISA kit detecting HCMV-specific IgG in serum was used to determine HCMV serostatus. Peripheral blood mononuclear cells were isolated from blood by Ficoll density gradient centrifugation. From a lookup of the germline V gene, CDR1 and CDR2 are ENHRY and SYGVKD. The CDR3 starts with the cysteine, ends with the phenylalanine, and has 15 residues. No DNA sequence is on record. What the work shows at the level of the full study, not this receptor alone: Those dominant clonotypes were again the most abundant among CD3+CD56-NKG2C+ cells in a few donors, at about 28.3-60.1%. In a handful of donors, the dominant CD3+CD56+NKG2C+ clonotypes ranked among the top 10 CD8+ clonotypes, making up about 1.0-7.5% of CD8+ T cells. Whether the expanded NKG2C-expressing T cell clones were specific for HCMV antigens was left unclear.

Sequencing instrument: Illumina HiSeq 2000. 5'RACE template switching, by which a universal primer site and unique molecular identifiers were added, was used to make TCR beta cDNA libraries. Synthesis of cDNA was primed from the TCR beta constant segment and was followed by two consecutive PCR amplification steps. Per the original workflow: MIGEC was used to demultiplex reads and group reads by UMI, and MiTCR was used to assemble and quantify clonotypes. To remove erroneous sequences, TCR cDNA sequences were retained only when supported by two or more reads. The tcR package was used for downstream repertoire analysis, with clonotypes matched between fractions based on CDR3 nucleotide sequence plus V segment. VDJmatch was used to annotate antigen specificity against VDJdb, with one amino acid substitution in CDR3 allowed. TCRdb reprocessed the reads and lists each CDR3 protein sequence as a single entry, with no DNA. TCRdb's processing, not the authors', yielded these V and J calls. The sample's records list 550,000 or so distinct CDR3 sequences. The ten largest clonotypes hold around 3.3% of the sample.

The rearrangement combines TRBV10-3 with TRBJ2-5; as DNA is missing, the TRBD2 call by TCRdb cannot be tested. The specimen was blood T cells: a sorted CD56 or NKG2C T cell subset, CD4+ or CD8+ T cells, or bulk PBMC T cells (not recorded which). This clonotype was obtained from a man aged 18 to 35 in good health. Donor details come from another sample of the same person, matched by shared clones. The CDR3 corresponds to CAISPTSGSQETQYF.